This T cell receptor (beta chain) derives from a study of metastatic and nonmetastatic thyroid tumors. The overall study: Repertoire comparisons spanned blood and tumor or nodule tissue from malignant and benign thyroid patients. Points from the study as a whole: A significant increase in TCR beta diversity was reportedly seen in malignant thyroid tumors relative to benign nodules, in blood and tumor.

Ten or more counts support this clone. The antigen remains unidentified. As processed by the authors: A papillary thyroid cancer distant-metastasis classifier was built from CDR3 differences across clinicopathological groups. MiXCR was used by TCRdb to re-call the PCR reads. TCRdb assigned the V and J calls; the authors' analysis was not used. Altogether about 22,000 clones are present, less than 20% being singletons, with the ten largest covering around 2.5%. The entire patient cohort was treatment-naive prior to thyroid surgery. The ends were cut back, 2 bases at V and 3 bases at J, with 10 bases in the middle. The CDR3 extends over 15 amino acids.

The chain uses TRBV12-3 or TRBV12-4 and TRBJ2-2; tentative D call: TRBD2 (5 bases). The sequence was collected from a male donor with papillary thyroid cancer or a benign thyroid nodule (not recorded which). Some clones in this sample may be carry-over from other donors' samples. Sequenced: adjacent normal tissue. CDR3 DNA sequence: TGTGCCAGCAGTTTACGGGGTTGGGACACCGGGGAGCTGTTTTTT. Its protein is CASSLRGWDTGELFF.